This T cell receptor beta chain was recovered during a study of memory CD4+ T cells and cytomegalovirus serostatus. TCRdb's copy holds only in-frame clones and misses some; the assay was immunoSEQ multiplex PCR. The sample includes about 54,000 clones, over 65% of them seen just once. The CDR3 is 13 residues long. Trimming left V 5 bases short and J 7 bases short, with 12 bases between. Per germline, CDR1 SGHNT and CDR2 YENEEA. The sort gate was single viable CD3+CD4+CD8-CD45RO+ cells for memory CD4+ T cells. The rearrangement links TRBV11-3 to TRBJ2-1, with a possible D match to TRBD1 (6 bases). The receptor comes from an adult in good health and CMV-seropositive. The sequenced material came from memory CD4+ T cells from blood. This CDR3 is CASSTFQGNEQFF. DNA for the CDR3: TGTGCCAGCAGCACCTTCCAGGGGAATGAGCAGTTCTTC.